Here is one T cell receptor beta chain with its context. Its specificity is unknown. These data come from a study of OX40 agonist ivuxolimab in advanced cancers. Clones were sequenced by immunoSEQ multiplex PCR, and TCRdb holds only the in-frame ones, with some missing. The sample yields approximately 68,000 clones, around 82% seen once. Between the trimmed V and J ends, which lost 3 bases and 0 bases, there was a span of 10 bases. CDR1 SGHDT and CDR2 YYEEEE come from the germline V gene. The CDR3 is 16 residues long. Cycle 7 day 1, cycle 4 day 1, and baseline were the timepoints at which blood was sampled. Findings of the study overall: The investigators did not determine what antigen specificity the expanded peripheral T cells had. Dosing at 0.1 to 3.0 mg/kg was accompanied by clonal expansion of CD4+ and CD8+ blood T cells by week 6.

This chain links TRBV5-6 with TRBJ2-6; possibly TRBD2 for D (6 bases). Sequencing used CD4+ or CD8+ T cells sorted from blood, obtained in a trial of the OX40 agonist ivuxolimab. The sequence derives from an adult with an advanced solid tumor such as melanoma, head and neck, liver or kidney cancer. The CDR3 loop is CASSSRGVSGANVLTF. CDR3 DNA: TGTGCCAGCAGCTCCCGCGGGGTCTCTGGGGCCAACGTCCTGACTTTC.